The 32 T cell receptor beta chains below all came from one sample that was sequenced in a study of T cell responses to AZD1222 COVID-19 vaccine. Assay used: immunoSEQ multiplex PCR; TCRdb lists only in-frame clones, some missing. Of 130,000 to 150,000 clones listed, roughly 88% were seen once; the top ten hold approximately 5.6%. Sequenced here: peripheral blood, sampled 28 days after the second dose of the MenACWY control vaccine. All receptors derive from an adult who received the MenACWY meningococcal vaccine as a control.

A word on this clone: This sample includes further DNA sequences coding for the same CDR3. The J gene is TRBJ2-1, the V gene TRBV7-9, with D hard to call. Trimming removed 0 bases at V and 1 base at J, with 4 bases between. In germline, CDR1 is SEHNR, CDR2 FQNEAQ (reference sequence). The CDR3 has 14 residues. For the CDR3, the DNA is TGTGCCAGCAGCTTAGCACCATCCTACAATGAGCAGTTCTTC. Translation: CASSLAPSYNEQFF.

V usage is TRBV7-3 and J usage is TRBJ2-1; TRBD2 is a possible D gene (5 bases). The germline V and J ends were trimmed by 5 bases and 6 bases, with 8 bases remaining between them. There are 12 residues in the CDR3. Germline CDR1 is SGHTA and CDR2 is FQGTGA. The CDR3 nucleotides read TGTGCCAGCAGCATAGCGAGCAATGAGCAGTTCTTC. Protein: CASSIASNEQFF.

The chain joins TRBV24-1 to TRBJ1-5; D possibly corresponds to TRBD1 (6 bases). V was clipped by 0 bases and J by 6 bases, with 8 bases between them. The length of the CDR3 is 14 residues. Germline assignment: CDR1 KGHDR and CDR2 SFDVKD. This chain's CDR3 is CATSDLAGVQPQHF. In DNA, the CDR3 is TGTGCCACCAGTGATTTGGCAGGGGTTCAGCCCCAGCATTTT.

This chain uses TRBV12-3 or TRBV12-4 with TRBJ1-5, with no clear D. The CDR3 is 13 residues long. With 3 bases removed from V and 3 bases from J, the gap between germline ends came to 6 bases. The CDR3 here is CASSFGSNQPQHF. CDR3 sequence (DNA): TGTGCCAGCAGTTTTGGCTCCAATCAGCCCCAGCATTTT.

Turning to this clone: A read error is likely, as this CDR3 ends without the conserved phenylalanine or tryptophan. Because the CDR3's place on the DNA is in doubt, the DNA is left out and the CDR3 is given as listed by TCRdb. This chain joins TRBV3-1 (or the pseudogene TRBV3-2) and TRBJ2-7; the D segment call TRBD1 is taken from the table without a DNA check. The CDR3 is 11 residues long, counting both termini. Germline V gives CDR1 LGHDT, CDR2 YNNKEL (reference sequence). The chain's CDR3 is CASSPTDRVKI.

The chain has TRBV11-2 and TRBJ1-1; the match to TRBD1 covers 8 bases. The ends lost 3 bases at V and 3 bases at J; junction bases unmatched: 9. The CDR3 contains 16 residues. Germline lookup yields CDR1 SGHAT and CDR2 FQNNGV. CDR3 DNA sequence: TGTGCCAGCAGCTTCTTCCCGACAGGGGTGGACACTGAAGCTTTCTTT. It is translated as CASSFFPTGVDTEAFF.

V and J are TRBV7-9 and TRBJ2-1; 9 positions match TRBD1. The J segment lost 9 bases and the V segment lost 5 bases, leaving 14 bases of the junction unmatched. The CDR3 extends over 16 amino acids. The germline V gene encodes CDR1 SEHNR and CDR2 FQNEAQ (reference sequence). The CDR3 protein is CASSRGDRAQRSEQFF. The CDR3 bases are TGTGCCAGCAGCAGGGGGGACAGGGCCCAAAGGAGTGAGCAGTTCTTC.

This chain links TRBV24-1 with TRBJ2-7; D possibly uses TRBD1 or TRBD2 (5 bases each). Germline-derived CDR1 and CDR2 are KGHDR and SFDVKD. Between the trimmed V and J ends, which lost 9 bases and 0 bases, there was a span of 11 bases. The CDR3 consists of 13 residues. The CDR3 DNA reads as TGTGCCACCTCTCGGGGCAGCTCCTACGAGCAGTACTTC. Its protein product is CATSRGSSYEQYF.

For this clone: Other DNA sequences from this sample encode an identical CDR3 as well. The chain has TRBV11-3 and TRBJ2-7; unclear D gene. Trimming took 0 bases from V and 3 from J, leaving 0 bases between them. CDR1 and CDR2 (germline): SGHNT, YENEEA. The CDR3 sequence is 11 residues long. CDR3 in DNA: TGTGCCAGCAGCTTAGACTACGAGCAGTACTTC. Protein product: CASSLDYEQYF.

This chain uses TRBV6-4 with TRBJ2-3; D gene unclear. The ends were cut back, 3 bases at V and 4 bases at J, with 8 bases in the middle. CDR1 and CDR2 (germline): MRHNA, SNTAGT. The CDR3 is made up of 13 amino acids. CDR3 in DNA: TGTGCCAGCAGTGATTACGTATCAGATACGCAGTATTTT. Translation gives CASSDYVSDTQYF.

The V call is TRBV7-2, the J call TRBJ2-7, with 11 positions matching TRBD1. Germline loops: CDR1 SGHTA, CDR2 FQGNSA. The CDR3 consists of 17 residues. V lost 4 bases to trimming and J lost 6 bases; unmatched junction nucleotides: 14. The CDR3 spells CASSSPGTGGIRGEQYF. CDR3 coding DNA: TGTGCCAGCAGCTCACCCGGGACAGGGGGAATTAGGGGCGAGCAGTACTTC.

This chain joins TRBV5-1 and TRBJ1-1, with D possibly TRBD1 on 5 matching bases. Trimming shortened V by 5 bases and J by 3 bases, and 17 bases separated the two germline ends. The CDR3 sequence is 15 residues long. Per germline, CDR1 SGHRS and CDR2 YFSETQ. The CDR3 region is CASRQDANTDTEAFF. CDR3 DNA: TGCGCCAGCAGACAGGACGCCAATACGGACACTGAAGCTTTCTTT. Together with reference TRBV5-1 and TRBJ1-1, the CDR3 gives the full variable domain: KAGVTQTPRYLIKTRGQQVTLSCSPISGHRSVSWYQQTPGQGLQFLFEYFSETQRNKGNFPGRFSGRQFSNSRSEMNVSTLELGDSALYLCASRQDANTDTEAFFGQGTRLTVV.

In DNA form, the CDR3 reads TGTGCCAGCAGTCGGACACCACCTTATGGCTACACCTTC. Translation: CASSRTPPYGYTF. The V gene is TRBV5-6, the J gene TRBJ1-2; the D gene is possibly TRBD1 (5 bases). The CDR3 contains 13 residues. CDR1 is SGHDT, CDR2 YYEEEE, per germline. The V end was cut by 5 bases, the J end by 5 bases, with 13 bases between. The complete variable domain, with remaining parts taken from reference TRBV5-6 and TRBJ1-2, reads DAGVTQSPTHLIKTRGQQVTLRCSPKSGHDTVSWYQQALGQGPQFIFQYYEEEERQRGNFPDRFSGHQFPNYSSELNVNALLLGDSALYLCASSRTPPYGYTFGSGTRLTVV.

The gene calls are TRBV2 and TRBJ1-5; D may be TRBD1 (6 bases). CDR3 size: 15 residues. The V end lost 6 bases, the J end lost 0 bases, and 12 bases lay between the germline ends. Germline CDR1 SNHLY, CDR2 FYNNEI. The CDR3 DNA reads as TGTGCCAGCAGGCCCGGGACAACTAGCAATCAGCCCCAGCATTTT. Translated: CASRPGTTSNQPQHF. Looking up the rest from reference TRBV2 and TRBJ1-5 gives the full variable domain: EPEVTQTPSHQVTQMGQEVILRCVPISNHLYFYWYRQILGQKVEFLVSFYNNEISEKSEIFDDQFSVERPDGSNFTLKIRSTKLEDSAMYFCASRPGTTSNQPQHFGDGTRLSIL.

This chain uses TRBV5-1 with TRBJ1-2; tentative D call: TRBD1 (6 bases). Germline V lookup: CDR1 SGHRS, CDR2 YFSETQ. There are 15 residues in the CDR3. V was trimmed by 0 bases and J by 8 bases, leaving 17 bases between them. CDR3 coding DNA: TGCGCCAGCAGCTTGGTACAGGGCCCGAGGAACGGCTACACCTTC. The encoded protein is CASSLVQGPRNGYTF.

This rearrangement joins TRBV5-1 to TRBJ1-2; TRBD1 matches 12 bases. Per the germline V gene, CDR1 is SGHRS and CDR2 is YFSETQ. CDR3 length equals 16 residues. Trimming at V came to 0 bases and at J to 8 bases, leaving 8 bases not matched to a gene. The CDR3 coding sequence is TGCGCCAGCAGCTTGGCCGCGGGACAGGGGGCGCAAGGCTACACCTTC. This translates into CASSLAAGQGAQGYTF.

This clone has ten or more counts. V is TRBV4-1 and J is TRBJ2-1; 11 bases map to TRBD2. This CDR3 has 17 residues. The ends lost 1 base at V and 4 bases at J; junction bases unmatched: 6. From germline, CDR1 is MGHRA and CDR2 YSYEKL. The CDR3 DNA sequence: TGCGCCAGCAGCCAAGGGTTACTAGCGGGAGAATACAATGAGCAGTTCTTC. It yields the protein CASSQGLLAGEYNEQFF.

The V call is TRBV30, the J call TRBJ1-5; D perhaps matches TRBD1 (6 bases). The ends were cut back, 2 bases at V and 5 bases at J, with 10 bases in the middle. The germline V gene encodes CDR1 GTSNPN and CDR2 SVGIG (reference sequence). The CDR3 totals 13 residues. The DNA of the CDR3 is TGTGCCTGGAGTTTGGCAGGGGATCAGCCCCAGCATTTT. Translating it yields CAWSLAGDQPQHF.

The V and J genes are TRBV4-2 and TRBJ1-2; TRBD1 might be the D (5 bases). Germline CDR1 LGHNA, CDR2 YNFKEQ. V was cut by 0 bases and J by 8 bases, with 16 bases left in between. The CDR3 sequence is 15 residues long. CDR3 sequence: CASSQEATIPGGYTF. CDR3 sequence (DNA): TGTGCCAGCAGCCAAGAGGCGACCATTCCAGGGGGCTACACCTTC.

The V call is TRBV6-2 or TRBV6-3, the J call TRBJ1-4; tentatively, D is TRBD1 (6 bases). The germline V gene has CDR1 MNHEY and CDR2 SVGEGT. The ends were cut back, 5 bases at V and 7 bases at J, with 17 bases in the middle. This CDR3 has 15 residues. The CDR3 sequence: CASSPGQPTAEKLFF. The CDR3 DNA is TGTGCCAGCAGTCCCGGACAGCCTACCGCTGAAAAACTGTTTTTT.

V usage is TRBV5-1 and J usage is TRBJ1-5; D is unresolved. With 0 bases removed from V and 5 bases from J, the gap between germline ends came to 6 bases. Germline V gene data show CDR1 as SGHRS and CDR2 as YFSETQ. The CDR3 has 13 amino acids. The chain's CDR3 is CASSLVPDQPQHF. CDR3 DNA: TGCGCCAGCAGCTTGGTACCTGATCAGCCCCAGCATTTT.

The sample holds a few counts of this clone. This sequence joins TRBV19 and TRBJ1-6; D is perhaps TRBD1 (5 bases). CDR1 and CDR2 (germline): LNHDA, SQIVND (reference sequence). The CDR3 contains 15 residues. The germline V and J ends were trimmed by 8 bases and 9 bases, with 20 bases remaining between them. The CDR3 DNA reads as TGTGCCAGTTGGCAGGCGGCAGGGCGGTCTTCACCCCTCCACTTT. It specifies CASWQAAGRSSPLHF.

The CDR3 DNA follows: TGTGCCAGCAGCTTAGGGTCAGGGTCGGAAACTGAAGCTTTCTTT. This codes for CASSLGSGSETEAFF. V gene TRBV7-2 combines with J gene TRBJ1-1; maybe TRBD1 (5 bases). This CDR3 is built from 15 residues. Looked up from germline, CDR1 is SGHTA and CDR2 is FQGNSA. Trimming shortened V by 1 base and J by 5 bases, and 14 bases separated the two germline ends.

This sequence joins TRBV3-1 (or the pseudogene TRBV3-2) and TRBJ2-6; D is perhaps TRBD1 or TRBD2 (6 bases each). The CDR3 has 18 amino acids. CDR1 LGHDT and CDR2 YNNKEL come from the germline V gene (reference sequence). The V end was cut by 3 bases, the J end by 2 bases, with 17 bases between. CDR3 in DNA: TGTGCCAGCAGCCAGAGGGGACATGGGGGGCCTGGGGCCAACGTCCTGACTTTC. Protein: CASSQRGHGGPGANVLTF.

This sequence joins TRBV5-1 and TRBJ2-5; TRBD1 matches at 8 bases. The CDR3 covers 19 residues. Germline assignment: CDR1 SGHRS and CDR2 YFSETQ. The V gene end was trimmed by 0 bases and the J gene end by 5 bases; junction bases not matched to a gene: 18. CDR3 sequence: CASSLALSGQGSSWETQYF. The CDR3 DNA sequence: TGCGCCAGCAGCTTGGCGTTGTCAGGACAGGGCAGTTCGTGGGAGACCCAGTACTTC.

This sequence joins TRBV24-1 and TRBJ1-1, with no clear D. V lost 1 base and J 4 bases, leaving 6 bases between the germline ends. The V gene's germline CDR1 is KGHDR and CDR2 SFDVKD. The CDR3 is 13 amino acids. The CDR3 nucleotides are TGTGCCACCAGTGATTTCGATGGCACTGAAGCTTTCTTT. This encodes CATSDFDGTEAFF.

The CDR3 spells CASSRDSVNYGYTF. The CDR3 DNA sequence: TGTGCCAGCAGTCGGGACAGCGTAAACTATGGCTACACCTTC. The rearrangement uses TRBV5-5 and TRBJ1-2, with TRBD1 matching 7 bases. The CDR3 consists of 14 residues. With V trimmed by 5 bases and J by 2 bases, 6 bases remained unmatched. CDR1 and CDR2 (germline): SGHKS, YYEKEE (reference sequence).

The rearrangement joins TRBV29-1 to TRBJ2-6; 7 bases fit TRBD1. The CDR3 runs to 14 residues. V shed 7 bases and J 0 bases; nucleotides not matched to a gene: 3. Per germline, CDR1 SQVTM and CDR2 ANQGSEA. The CDR3 protein is CSARDSSGANVLTF. The CDR3 DNA reads TGCAGCGCCCGGGACAGCTCTGGGGCCAACGTCCTGACTTTC.

The genes are TRBV19 and TRBJ1-1; 7 bases map to TRBD1. CDR3 length: 15 amino acids. Unmatched junction bases numbered 18, after V lost 7 bases and J lost 10 bases. Germline V lookup: CDR1 LNHDA, CDR2 SQIVND (reference sequence). CDR3: CASTISTGSSLPAFF. CDR3 nucleotide sequence: TGTGCCAGTACCATTTCGACAGGGAGTTCCCTTCCAGCTTTCTTT. The full variable domain, its missing parts supplied by reference TRBV19 and TRBJ1-1, is DGGITQSPKYLFRKEGQNVTLSCEQNLNHDAMYWYRQDPGQGLRLIYYSQIVNDFQKGDIAEGYSVSREKKESFPLTVTSAQKNPTAFYLCASTISTGSSLPAFFGQGTRLTVV.

The CDR3: CAISDREYEQYF. The CDR3 nucleotides are TGTGCCATCAGTGACAGGGAGTACGAGCAGTACTTC. V gene TRBV10-3 combines with J gene TRBJ2-7; D could derive from TRBD1 or TRBD2 (5 bases each). Germline lookup yields CDR1 ENHRY and CDR2 SYGVKD. Trimming removed 3 bases from V and 4 bases from J, with 7 bases in between. The CDR3 spans 12 residues.

The sample holds one count of this clone. The rearrangement joins TRBV4-2 to TRBJ2-7; D possibly corresponds to TRBD1 (6 bases). The germline V gene encodes CDR1 LGHNA and CDR2 YNFKEQ. The CDR3 covers 15 residues. V lost 0 bases to trimming and J lost 4 bases, with 13 bases between them. The CDR3 DNA follows: TGTGCCAGCAGCCAAGAGGGTCGACAGGTTTACGAGCAGTACTTC. Translated: CASSQEGRQVYEQYF.

The chain is built from TRBV6-2 or TRBV6-3 and TRBJ1-2; D may be TRBD1 (5 bases). Trimming left V 2 bases short and J 5 bases short, with 12 bases between. The CDR3 sequence is 14 residues long. The germline gives CDR1 MNHEY, CDR2 SVGEGT. The CDR3 loop reads CASSYAQGGYGYTF. DNA of the CDR3: TGTGCCAGCAGTTACGCGCAGGGCGGTTATGGCTACACCTTC.